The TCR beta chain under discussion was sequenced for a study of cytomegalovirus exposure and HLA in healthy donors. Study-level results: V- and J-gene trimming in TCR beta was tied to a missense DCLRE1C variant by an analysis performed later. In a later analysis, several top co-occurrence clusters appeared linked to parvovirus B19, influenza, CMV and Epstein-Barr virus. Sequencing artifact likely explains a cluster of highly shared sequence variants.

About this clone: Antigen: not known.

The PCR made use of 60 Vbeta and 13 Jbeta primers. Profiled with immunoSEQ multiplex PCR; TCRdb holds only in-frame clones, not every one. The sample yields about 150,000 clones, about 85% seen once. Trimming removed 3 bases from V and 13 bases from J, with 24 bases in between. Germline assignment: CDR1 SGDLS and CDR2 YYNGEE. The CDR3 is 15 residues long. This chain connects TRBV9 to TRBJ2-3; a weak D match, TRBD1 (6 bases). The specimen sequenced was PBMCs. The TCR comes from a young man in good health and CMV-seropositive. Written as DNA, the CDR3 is TGTGCCAGCAGCGCGGGACACGGGCCGTCCAATCGCGAGTATTTT. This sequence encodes CASSAGHGPSNREYF.